This record covers a single T cell receptor beta chain. The antigen is unknown. These data originate in a study of cytomegalovirus exposure and HLA in healthy donors. Study-level information: One earlier analysis, a look at 150 million to 200 million T cells, found about 110 million unique TCR beta sequences. The study's findings and limits: It was reported that the classifier diagnosed cytomegalovirus status with high specificity and sensitivity in both the original and validation cohorts. Data from an earlier analysis indicated that most TCR beta V segments were productive either about 90% or about 30% of the time. In a later analysis, at a false discovery rate of 0.05, 16,951 TCR beta sequences were associated with HLA alleles.

The study ran its PCR with 60 Vbeta and 13 Jbeta primers. Produced via immunoSEQ multiplex PCR; TCRdb's table is partial and in-frame only. This table holds some 90,000 clones, roughly 81% found once. Germline loops: CDR1 SGHRS, CDR2 YFSETQ. Unmatched junction bases numbered 7, after V lost 4 bases and J lost 6 bases. The CDR3 has 14 amino acids. This sequence joins TRBV5-1 and TRBJ1-2, with TRBD1 matching over 9 bases. The TCR originated in a man aged 40-50 years in good health and CMV-seronegative. The sequenced sample consisted of PBMCs. The CDR3 is CASSGGQGGDGYTF. CDR3 nucleotide sequence: TGCGCCAGCAGCGGGGGACAGGGAGGAGATGGCTACACCTTC.